This TCR beta chain was recovered during a study of a mutant IDH1 vaccine in newly diagnosed glioma. Across the study: Former treatment meant radiotherapy, temozolomide, or both; the majority had gotten both. Study-level points and caveats: Apparently unrelated to pseudoprogression were changes in the top peripheral T cell clonotypes. Induction of immune responses by the vaccine occurred in 93.3% of patients.

This clone was observed a single time. As yet, its antigen is unknown. TCRdb keeps only in-frame clones here, not all; method: immunoSEQ multiplex PCR. The table includes 95,000 to 100,000 clones, 80% to 90% detected once. Time point reported: baseline, week 1 (first vaccination visit). Treatment denoted: pre-vaccination baseline after standard-of-care therapy. Donors had new WHO grade 3 or 4 IDH1-mutant, ATRX-lost astrocytomas. CDR1 is MDHEN and CDR2 is SYDVKM in the germline V gene. The germline V and J ends were trimmed by 1 base and 4 bases, with 7 bases remaining between them. This CDR3 has 13 residues.

Sequencing used PBMCs, obtained from a glioma patient treated with radiotherapy, temozolomide or both. The chain joins TRBV28 to TRBJ1-2; D remains ambiguous. This receptor was obtained from a woman between 50 and 59 years old with glioma. CDR3 protein: CASSLSEGYGYTF. For the CDR3, the DNA is TGTGCCAGCAGTTTATCCGAAGGCTATGGCTACACCTTC.